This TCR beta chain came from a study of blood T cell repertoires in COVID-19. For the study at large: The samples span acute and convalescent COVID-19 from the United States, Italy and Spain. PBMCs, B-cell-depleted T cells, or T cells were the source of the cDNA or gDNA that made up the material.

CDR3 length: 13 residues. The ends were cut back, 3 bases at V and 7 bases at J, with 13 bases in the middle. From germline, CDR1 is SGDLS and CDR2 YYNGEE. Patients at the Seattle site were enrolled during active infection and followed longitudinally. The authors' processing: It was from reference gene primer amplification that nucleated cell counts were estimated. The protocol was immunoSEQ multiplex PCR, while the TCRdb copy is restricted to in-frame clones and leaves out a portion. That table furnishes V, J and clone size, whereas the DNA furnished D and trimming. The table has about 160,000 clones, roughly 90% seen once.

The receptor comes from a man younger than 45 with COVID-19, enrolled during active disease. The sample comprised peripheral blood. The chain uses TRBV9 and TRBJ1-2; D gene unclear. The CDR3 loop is CASSASELGGYTF. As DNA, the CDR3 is TGTGCCAGCAGCGCATCGGAGTTGGGTGGCTACACCTTC.